The 30 T cell receptor beta chains below were found in one sample sequenced in a study of regulatory T cells in long-lasting Graves disease. Library construction for TCR beta used iRepertoire HTBI primers and Arm-PCR of CDR3 regions. TCRdb re-called the multiplex PCR reads with MiXCR, one entry per CDR3 protein. The sample includes more than 400,000 distinct CDR3 sequences, 16% seen only once; the top ten take about 10%. Regarding time point: newly diagnosed GD, antithyroid drugs for less than 3 months. PBMC-derived RNA was used for the TCR library. This sample also belongs to another study, concerning T cells in Graves' hyperthyroidism and ophthalmopathy.

Sequences were derived from peripheral blood mononuclear cells (PBMCs), sampled at new diagnosis, from a patient treated with antithyroid drugs. The receptors shown here come from a woman under 40 with Graves disease.

V and J are TRBV6-1 and TRBJ2-1; D unclear. The germline V and J ends were trimmed by 3 bases and 4 bases, with 16 bases remaining between them. There are 16 residues in the CDR3. Per germline, CDR1 MNHNS and CDR2 SASEGT. CDR3 DNA sequence: TGTGCCAGCAGTGAGGCAGCAGGTCTCCAATACAATGAGCAGTTCTTC. Its protein product is CASSEAAGLQYNEQFF.

The table lists this clonotype with many counts. J is TRBJ2-1 and V is TRBV2, with D tentatively TRBD1 (6 bases). Germline V CDR1 and CDR2: SNHLY, FYNNEI. CDR3 size: 15 residues. The V end was cut by 7 bases, the J end by 7 bases, with 20 bases between. CDR3 amino acids: CASKGEGTGSNEQFF. For the CDR3, the DNA is TGTGCCAGCAAGGGGGAAGGGACCGGTAGTAATGAGCAGTTCTTC. The variable domain in full, completed from reference TRBV2 and TRBJ2-1, reads EPEVTQTPSHQVTQMGQEVILRCVPISNHLYFYWYRQILGQKVEFLVSFYNNEISEKSEIFDDQFSVERPDGSNFTLKIRSTKLEDSAMYFCASKGEGTGSNEQFFGPGTRLTVL.

This chain links TRBV10-1 with TRBJ2-7, with D unclear. The V end lost 0 bases, the J end lost 1 base, and 10 bases lay between the germline ends. The CDR3 sequence is 15 residues long. Germline assignment: CDR1 WNHNN and CDR2 SYGVQD (reference sequence). This CDR3 reads CASSESGFRSYEQYF. The CDR3 DNA follows: TGCGCCAGCAGTGAGTCGGGGTTTAGGTCCTACGAGCAGTACTTC.

As concerns this clonotype: This sequence may be a read error, since a much larger clone differs from it by one base. CDR3: CANSYDWASGNRGETQYF. The CDR3 DNA is TGTGCCAACAGTTACGACTGGGCTAGCGGGAATCGAGGAGAGACCCAGTACTTC. The chain links TRBV6-5 to TRBJ2-5; 9 bases agree with TRBD2. Germline CDR1 and CDR2: MNHEY and SVGAGI. This CDR3 has 18 residues.

This rearrangement joins TRBV4-1 to TRBJ2-4, with D maybe TRBD2 (7 bases). V was pared by 4 bases and J by 1 base, with 14 bases between. Germline V gene data show CDR1 as MGHRA and CDR2 as YSYEKL. The CDR3 covers 16 residues. CDR3 nucleotides: TGCGCCAGCAGCCTAGACGGGGGGCAGGCCAAAAACATTCAGTACTTC. The encoded protein is CASSLDGGQAKNIQYF.

This clonotype was detected once. The chain has TRBV2 and TRBJ2-6; the D gene is possibly TRBD1 (5 bases). Germline CDR1 reads SNHLY; CDR2 reads FYNNEI. V was pared by 10 bases and J by 0 bases, with 22 bases between. The CDR3 sequence is 18 residues long. The CDR3 protein is CATHLGPPISSGANVLTF. The CDR3 DNA reads as TGTGCCACCCACCTGGGGCCCCCTATTTCCTCTGGGGCCAACGTCCTGACTTTC.

The chain recombines TRBV9 with TRBJ2-2; D gene unclear. The length of the CDR3 is 14 residues. CDR1 and CDR2 from the germline V gene are SGDLS and YYNGEE. Trimming left V 0 bases short and J 1 base short, with 4 bases between. The CDR3, as DNA: TGTGCCAGCAGCGTAGGAGGGAACACCGGGGAGCTGTTTTTT. It yields the protein CASSVGGNTGELFF. The complete variable domain, with remaining parts taken from reference TRBV9 and TRBJ2-2, reads DSGVTQTPKHLITATGQRVTLRCSPRSGDLSVYWYQQSLDQGLQFLIQYYNGEERAKGNILERFSAQQFPDLHSELNLSSLELGDSALYFCASSVGGNTGELFFGEGSRLTVL.

This clonotype was recorded at least ten times. The rearrangement links TRBV20-1 to TRBJ1-5; D is unclear. CDR3 size: 13 residues. Looked up from germline, CDR1 is DFQATT and CDR2 is SNEGSKA (reference sequence). Trimming removed 6 bases at V and 4 bases at J, with 13 bases between. CDR3 protein: CSARRATNQPQHF. CDR3 nucleotides: TGCAGTGCAAGAAGGGCAACTAATCAGCCCCAGCATTTT.

The chain couples TRBV29-1 to TRBJ2-7, with a possible D match to TRBD1 (7 bases). The CDR3 length is 11 residues. Germline V gives CDR1 SQVTM, CDR2 ANQGSEA. Deletions cut 7 bases from V and 6 bases from J, with 13 bases between. The CDR3 region is CSGQGGAEQYF. CDR3 sequence (DNA): TGCAGCGGGCAGGGGGGAGCCGAGCAGTACTTC.

This clonotype has at least ten counts. CDR3 coding DNA: TGTGCCAGCACGTGGGACAGGGGGTACGAGCAGTACTTC. It specifies CASTWDRGYEQYF. The rearrangement links TRBV6-1 to TRBJ2-7; 11 bases fit TRBD1. This CDR3 has 13 amino acids. Trimming cost V 7 bases and J 4 bases; bases outside gene matches: 3. Germline CDR1 MNHNS, CDR2 SASEGT.

This clonotype was detected many times. V gene TRBV28 combines with J gene TRBJ2-5; 10 bases agree with TRBD2. Germline loops: CDR1 MDHEN, CDR2 SYDVKM. V was clipped by 5 bases and J by 5 bases; unmatched bases: 5. This CDR3 is built from 14 residues. The CDR3 reads CASSPSGSAETQYF. The DNA of the CDR3 is TGTGCCAGCAGTCCTAGCGGGAGTGCGGAGACCCAGTACTTC.

This clonotype was recorded many times. The rearrangement uses TRBV3-1 and TRBJ2-7; 8 bases line up with TRBD2. The CDR3 runs 15 residues. Germline V lookup: CDR1 LGHDT, CDR2 YNNKEL (reference sequence). V lost 4 bases, J lost 0 bases, and 5 bases stayed unmatched. In DNA, the CDR3 is TGTGCCAGCAGCCCTTCTAGCGGGCCCTCCTACGAGCAGTACTTC. Its protein is CASSPSSGPSYEQYF.

This clonotype has ten or more counts. The V and J genes are TRBV29-1 and TRBJ1-1, with TRBD1 as a possible D gene (6 bases). This CDR3 contains 13 residues. The germline V and J ends were trimmed by 5 bases and 0 bases, with 10 bases remaining between them. The germline V gene has CDR1 SQVTM and CDR2 ANQGSEA. This CDR3 reads CSVQTGMNTEAFF. CDR3 coding DNA: TGCAGCGTTCAAACAGGGATGAACACTGAAGCTTTCTTT.

This rearrangement joins TRBV20-1 to TRBJ2-7, with 13 bases that match TRBD2. Germline assignment: CDR1 DFQATT and CDR2 SNEGSKA (reference sequence). Trimming took 0 bases from V and 4 from J; bases not matched to a gene: 6. CDR3 size: 16 residues. The CDR3, as DNA: TGCAGTGCTAGAGATAGGACTAGCGGGGGTTTGTACGAGCAGTACTTC. This codes for CSARDRTSGGLYEQYF.

This clonotype was detected ten times or more. The V call is TRBV11-2, the J call TRBJ2-1; the D gene is possibly TRBD1 (5 bases). The germline V gene encodes CDR1 SGHAT and CDR2 FQNNGV. Trimming pared 4 bases from V and 16 bases from J, leaving 23 bases between. The length of the CDR3 is 14 residues. CDR3 nucleotide sequence: TGTGCCAGCAGCTCCCCTCCGACAGCAGGGTCGGTATTCTTC. It yields the protein CASSSPPTAGSVFF.

The rearrangement uses TRBV20-1 and TRBJ1-3, with TRBD1 as a possible D gene (5 bases). Per the germline V gene, CDR1 is DFQATT and CDR2 is SNEGSKA (reference sequence). The CDR3 extends over 14 amino acids. The V and J ends lost 3 bases and 3 bases respectively, with 12 bases between them. The CDR3 nucleotides read TGCAGTGCTAGTAGGCAGGGTCTTGGAAACACCATATATTTT. Its translation: CSASRQGLGNTIYF.

As concerns this clonotype: This may arise from a read error, as a much more abundant clone is one base away. The chain is built from TRBV3-1 and TRBJ2-1; D remains ambiguous. V was clipped by 4 bases and J by 4 bases, with 14 bases between them. Germline loops: CDR1 LGHDT, CDR2 YNNKEL (reference sequence). CDR3 length: 15 residues. CDR3 residues: CASSPTRSNYNEQFF. In nucleotides, the CDR3 is TGTGCCAGCAGCCCAACGAGATCTAATTACAATGAGCAGTTCTTC.

This clonotype was recorded many times. The CDR3 DNA reads as TGTGCCAGCAGTACCAGGACAGGGAGTGCGAGCACTGAAGCTTTCTTT. It yields the protein CASSTRTGSASTEAFF. The V call is TRBV28, the J call TRBJ1-1, with 8 bases fitting TRBD1. Per the germline V gene, CDR1 is MDHEN and CDR2 is SYDVKM. This CDR3 contains 16 residues. Trimming at V came to 5 bases and at J to 4 bases, leaving 12 bases not matched to a gene.

Only a few counts were recorded for this clonotype. This chain connects TRBV5-1 to TRBJ1-4; maybe TRBD1 (5 bases). The CDR3 is 16 residues long. Per the germline V gene, CDR1 is SGHRS and CDR2 is YFSETQ. V was trimmed by 0 bases and J by 7 bases, leaving 16 bases between them. CDR3 DNA sequence: TGCGCCAGCAGCTTGGGGGGCAGTGCAACGGGTGAAAAACTGTTTTTT. It is translated as CASSLGGSATGEKLFF.

The chain employs TRBV24-1 and TRBJ1-4, with 7 bases that match TRBD1. The CDR3 totals 18 residues. Trimming at V came to 5 bases and at J to 3 bases, leaving 14 bases not matched to a gene. CDR1 KGHDR and CDR2 SFDVKD come from the germline V gene. The CDR3 here is CATSAGQAANAANEKLFF. The CDR3 nucleotides read TGTGCCACCAGTGCCGGACAGGCAGCAAACGCAGCTAATGAAAAACTGTTTTTT.

Details on this clonotype: This may arise from a read error, as a much more abundant clone is one base away. V is TRBV3-1 and J is TRBJ2-3; 7 bases are shared with TRBD1. The assigned J gene may be wrong: the sequence end matches TRBJ2-7 better. The germline V gene encodes CDR1 LGHDT and CDR2 YNNKEL (reference sequence). The CDR3 length is 15 residues. The CDR3 here is CASSARDRASYGQYF. In nucleotides, the CDR3 is TGTGCCAGCAGTGCAAGAGACAGGGCCTCCTACGGGCAGTACTTC.

The sample holds a few counts of this clonotype. The chain couples TRBV19 to TRBJ2-1, with 11 bases identical to TRBD2. The germline gives CDR1 LNHDA, CDR2 SQIVND (reference sequence). Trimming cost V 9 bases and J 8 bases; bases outside gene matches: 6. The CDR3 extends over 13 amino acids. The CDR3 is CASLLAGADEQFF. The CDR3 nucleotides are TGTGCCAGCCTACTAGCGGGAGCGGATGAGCAGTTCTTC.

This clonotype was counted ten times or more. This chain joins TRBV28 and TRBJ2-7; D is perhaps TRBD1 (5 bases). CDR1 is MDHEN and CDR2 is SYDVKM in the germline V gene. Trimming cost V 5 bases and J 10 bases, with 12 bases left between them. The CDR3 covers 11 residues. CDR3 bases: TGTGCCAGCAGTCAAGACAGACCCCAGTACTTC. It codes for CASSQDRPQYF.

This clonotype was observed a few times. This chain uses TRBV27 with TRBJ2-1, with TRBD2 matching 12 bases. Trimming took 5 bases from V and 5 from J; bases not matched to a gene: 7. CDR3 length equals 16 residues. Germline CDR1 MNHEY, CDR2 SMNVEV (reference sequence). Here the CDR3 DNA reads TGTGCCAGCAGTGGTTACCGGACTAGCGGGAACAATGAGCAGTTCTTC. This codes for CASSGYRTSGNNEQFF.

This clonotype was seen at least ten times. The chain carries TRBV11-2 and TRBJ2-1, with a possible D match to TRBD1 (5 bases). Trimming left V 5 bases short and J 7 bases short, with 12 bases between. CDR1 is SGHAT and CDR2 is FQNNGV in the germline V gene. The CDR3 has 13 amino acids. The CDR3 bases are TGTGCCAGCAGCCTGGACATATGGAATGAGCAGTTCTTC. Translating it yields CASSLDIWNEQFF.

Only a few counts were recorded for this clonotype. The genes are TRBV6-1 and TRBJ1-2; 10 bases are a match to TRBD1. Losses at the gene ends were 7 bases for V and 2 bases for J; bases not matched to a gene: 10. Germline lookup yields CDR1 MNHNS and CDR2 SASEGT. There are 16 residues in the CDR3. CDR3 coding DNA: TGTGCCAGCACCAAATCCCGGACAGGGGGAAACTATGGCTACACCTTC. Its protein product is CASTKSRTGGNYGYTF.

This clonotype was observed at least ten times. This chain joins TRBV6-1 and TRBJ2-1; D is perhaps TRBD1 or TRBD2 (6 bases each). The length of the CDR3 is 16 residues. Looked up from germline, CDR1 is MNHNS and CDR2 is SASEGT. V lost 6 bases and J lost 0, with 15 bases in between. The CDR3 sequence is CASSREGGSSYNEQFF. CDR3 coding DNA: TGTGCCAGCAGCCGTGAGGGGGGTAGCTCCTACAATGAGCAGTTCTTC.

This clonotype was picked up many times. The chain joins TRBV29-1 to TRBJ1-1; a possible D gene is TRBD1 (5 bases). The CDR3 totals 14 residues. V lost 0 bases and J lost 0, with 8 bases in between. Germline V gene sequence: CDR1 SQVTM, CDR2 ANQGSEA. The chain's CDR3 is CSVEEDRMNTEAFF. In DNA, the CDR3 is TGCAGCGTTGAAGAAGACAGAATGAACACTGAAGCTTTCTTT.

This clonotype came up a few times. The chain links TRBV19 to TRBJ2-1; 12 positions agree with TRBD2. The CDR3 consists of 16 residues. The V segment lost 6 bases and the J segment 7 bases; nucleotides outside the gene matches: 10. The germline V gene encodes CDR1 LNHDA and CDR2 SQIVND (reference sequence). The CDR3 loop reads CASSLYGLAGLNEQFF. The DNA for the CDR3 is TGTGCCAGTAGCCTATACGGACTAGCGGGATTGAATGAGCAGTTCTTC.

There are many counts of this clonotype. The chain has TRBV7-9 and TRBJ1-1; 11 bases map to TRBD1. Germline V gene lookup returns CDR1 SEHNR and CDR2 FQNEAQ (reference sequence). V was clipped by 5 bases and J by 5 bases; unmatched bases: 10. This CDR3 has 16 residues. As DNA, the CDR3 is TGTGCCAGCAGCACCGACCGGGACAGGGGGGGGACTGAAGCTTTCTTT. Its protein is CASSTDRDRGGTEAFF. Using reference TRBV7-9 and TRBJ1-1 for the parts outside the CDR3, the full variable domain is DTGVSQNPRHKITKRGQNVTFRCDPISEHNRLYWYRQTLGQGPEFLTYFQNEAQLEKSRLLSDRFSAERPKGSFSTLEIQRTEQGDSAMYLCASSTDRDRGGTEAFFGQGTRLTVV.